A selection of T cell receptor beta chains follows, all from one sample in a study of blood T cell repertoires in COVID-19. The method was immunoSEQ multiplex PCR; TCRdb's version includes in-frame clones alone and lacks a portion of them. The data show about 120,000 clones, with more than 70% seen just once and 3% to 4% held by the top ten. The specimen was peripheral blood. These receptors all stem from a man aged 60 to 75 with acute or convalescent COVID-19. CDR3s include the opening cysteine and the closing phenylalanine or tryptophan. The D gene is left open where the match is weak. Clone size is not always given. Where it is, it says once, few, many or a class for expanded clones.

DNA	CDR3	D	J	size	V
TGTGCCAGCGGAGACCGGGTAGGGCAGTACTTC	CASGDRVGQYF	.	TRBJ2-7	.	TRBV6-6
TGTGCCAGCAGCCCCGGACATTACGAGCAGTACTTC	CASSPGHYEQYF	.	TRBJ2-7	.	TRBV28
TGTGCCAGCAGCGACCGGGTCCCTCCCACAGATACGCAGTATTTT	CASSDRVPPTDTQYF	.	TRBJ2-3	.	TRBV7-3
TGTGCCAGTCAAAAGGGGCACGACCTGGGAGGGGCCCAGCATTTT	CASQKGHDLGGAQHF	.	TRBJ1-5	.	TRBV6-1
TGTGCCAGCAGCTTACTAGCGTCTAGCACAGATACGCAGTATTTT	CASSLLASSTDTQYF	.	TRBJ2-3	.	TRBV7-2
TGTGCCAGCAGCTCAGGCGGGGACATTCAGTACTTC	CASSSGGDIQYF	.	TRBJ2-4	.	TRBV12-3/TRBV12-4
TGTGCCAGCAGCGGACTAGCGGGAGAGGAGGCCACAGATACGCAGTATTTT	CASSGLAGEEATDTQYF	TRBD2	TRBJ2-3	once	TRBV5-4
TGTGCCAGCAGTCCGCCCCAGGCAGGGGGCAGGGAAGCTTTCTTT	CASSPPQAGGREAFF	TRBD1	TRBJ1-1	once	TRBV28
TGTGCCAGCAGCTTACGGACTACTAGCACAGATACGCAGTATTTT	CASSLRTTSTDTQYF	.	TRBJ2-3	.	TRBV7-9
TGTGCCAGCAGTTTACCCGGGGAGGGTTACGATGAAAAACTGTTTTTT	CASSLPGEGYDEKLFF	.	TRBJ1-4	.	TRBV28
TGTGCCAGTACCCCGACTAGCGAGACGGGGGAGCAGTACTTC	CASTPTSETGEQYF	TRBD2	TRBJ2-7	.	TRBV19
TGTGCCAGTAGTATTGTCCAGAACACCGGGGAGCTGTTTTTT	CASSIVQNTGELFF	.	TRBJ2-2	.	TRBV19
TGTGCCAGCAGCTCTCCCCCAGGACAGCAAGAGACCCAGTACTTC	CASSSPPGQQETQYF	.	TRBJ2-5	few	TRBV7-3
TGTGCCAGTAGTGAACTAGCGGAGAGCACAGATACGCAGTATTTT	CASSELAESTDTQYF	TRBD2	TRBJ2-3	once	TRBV19
TGCGCCAGCAGCCAGGGGACTAGCGGGGGACTTCCGACCGGGGAGCTGTTTTTT	CASSQGTSGGLPTGELFF	TRBD2	TRBJ2-2	.	TRBV4-3
TGTGCCATCAGTGAGTCGGGGGCTCATGGCTACACCTTC	CAISESGAHGYTF	.	TRBJ1-2	.	TRBV10-3
TGCGCCAGCAGCCAGGCTACCCGGGGGGACACTGAAGCTTTCTTT	CASSQATRGDTEAFF	.	TRBJ1-1	.	TRBV4-1
TGCGCCAGCAGTGAGTGGACAGGGAACACTGAAGCTTTCTTT	CASSEWTGNTEAFF	TRBD1	TRBJ1-1	.	TRBV10-2
TGTGCCAGCAGCACTAGCGGGAGCGATGAGCAGTTCTTC	CASSTSGSDEQFF	TRBD2	TRBJ2-1	.	TRBV11-3
TGTGCCAGCACCACTGGGGGGGCGCCCGGGGAGCTGTTTTTT	CASTTGGAPGELFF	.	TRBJ2-2	.	TRBV9
TGTGCCAGCAGTTTAGTTGCCGATCCGGGAGGGTACGAGCAGTACTTC	CASSLVADPGGYEQYF	TRBD2	TRBJ2-7	.	TRBV27
TGCGCCGGTCCTGACACGAGCTATGGCTACACCTTC	CAGPDTSYGYTF	.	TRBJ1-2	.	TRBV10-1
TGTGCCAGCAGCCAGGACAGTACGTCATCGTCCCTCCACTTT	CASSQDSTSSSLHF	.	TRBJ1-6	.	TRBV7-2
TGTGCCATCAGTGAGGGCCGGGAGACTAACTATGGCTACACCTTC	CAISEGRETNYGYTF	.	TRBJ1-2	.	TRBV10-3
TGTGCCAGCAGCCACGGGAGGGTGGGGCAGTTCTTC	CASSHGRVGQFF	TRBD2	TRBJ2-1	.	TRBV14
TGTGCCAGCAGTCTTACACAGGCTAACTATGGCTACACCTTC	CASSLTQANYGYTF	.	TRBJ1-2	.	TRBV27
TGTGCCAGCAGCTTATTCAAGGGGGAATCCCAGCATTTT	CASSLFKGESQHF	.	TRBJ1-5	.	TRBV11-2